Shown below are 20 T cell receptor beta chains from a single sample sequenced in a study of blood T cell repertoires in COVID-19. Clones were read by immunoSEQ multiplex PCR, and TCRdb kept only the in-frame ones, dropping some. Here the sample spans 150,000 or so clones, around 84% being singletons. Sequencing was done on a sample of peripheral blood. The source of these receptors is a woman over 75 with acute or convalescent COVID-19.

This clone was seen a single time. The V call is TRBV29-1, the J call TRBJ2-7, with unresolved D. CDR1 is SQVTM and CDR2 is ANQGSEA in the germline V gene. CDR3 length: 11 residues. The ends were cut back, 4 bases at V and 2 bases at J, with 6 bases in the middle. CDR3 region: CSVGPAYEQYF. Written as DNA, the CDR3 is TGCAGCGTTGGCCCGGCCTACGAGCAGTACTTC.

As concerns this clone: One end of the junction does not line up with germline, which may come from a read error. The rearrangement joins TRBV24-1 to TRBJ1-4; weak D call: TRBD1 (5 bases). Per germline, CDR1 KGHDR and CDR2 SFDVKD. The CDR3 is made up of 16 amino acids. The CDR3 here is CATSPSGTTGGGKTVF. For the CDR3, the DNA is TGTGCCACCAGTCCTTCAGGGACCACGGGAGGCGGAAAAACTGTTTTT.

The chain links TRBV19 to TRBJ2-1; 8 bases agree with TRBD2. Germline CDR1 reads LNHDA; CDR2 reads SQIVND (reference sequence). J lost 3 bases, V lost 5 bases, and 9 bases had no gene match. This CDR3 is built from 16 residues. In DNA form, the CDR3 reads TGTGCCAGTAGTTTGTCGGGGGGGCTTTTCTACAATGAGCAGTTCTTC. Its translation: CASSLSGGLFYNEQFF.

The V call is TRBV9, the J call TRBJ2-3; 11 nucleotides match TRBD2. The length of the CDR3 is 15 residues. The germline CDR1 and CDR2 sequences are SGDLS and YYNGEE. Unmatched junction bases numbered 4, after V lost 3 bases and J lost 4 bases. CDR3 residues: CASSASGGHADTQYF. The CDR3 nucleotides read TGTGCCAGCAGCGCTAGCGGGGGGCACGCAGATACGCAGTATTTT. Full variable domain (outside the CDR3, taken from reference TRBV9 and TRBJ2-3): DSGVTQTPKHLITATGQRVTLRCSPRSGDLSVYWYQQSLDQGLQFLIQYYNGEERAKGNILERFSAQQFPDLHSELNLSSLELGDSALYFCASSASGGHADTQYFGPGTRLTVL.

The V gene is TRBV5-1, the J gene TRBJ2-3; no firm D call. Germline CDR1 reads SGHRS; CDR2 reads YFSETQ. V lost 2 bases and J lost 4, with 14 bases in between. This CDR3 region has 15 residues. DNA of the CDR3: TGCGCCAGCAGCTTAGCGACCCCTGGGTCAGATACGCAGTATTTT. Its translation: CASSLATPGSDTQYF.

This clone was observed once. This rearrangement joins TRBV7-9 to TRBJ2-1; weak D call: TRBD2 (6 bases). The CDR3 contains 15 residues. Germline CDR1 is SEHNR and CDR2 is FQNEAQ (reference sequence). Trimming removed 1 base at V and 6 bases at J, with 13 bases between. The CDR3 bases are TGTGCCAGCAGCTTAGTTGGCGGGACTTCCAATGAGCAGTTCTTC. Translation gives CASSLVGGTSNEQFF.

This chain connects TRBV30 to TRBJ1-2; 8 bases fit TRBD1. The length of the CDR3 is 12 residues. CDR1 is GTSNPN, CDR2 SVGIG, per germline (reference sequence). Losses at the gene ends were 2 bases for V and 4 bases for J; bases not matched to a gene: 0. The CDR3 loop is CAWSTGGYGYTF. CDR3 DNA sequence: TGTGCCTGGAGTACAGGGGGCTATGGCTACACCTTC.

The V gene is TRBV6-6, the J gene TRBJ1-2; a possible D gene is TRBD1 (6 bases). This CDR3 spans 14 amino acids. CDR1 and CDR2 (germline): MNHNY, SVGAGI (reference sequence). Trimming took 0 bases from V and 6 from J, leaving 11 bases between them. CDR3 coding DNA: TGTGCCAGCAGTTACTCGATGGCAGGGGATGGCTACACCTTC. Translated, it gives CASSYSMAGDGYTF.

The genes are TRBV4-2 and TRBJ2-7; no firm D call. CDR1 is LGHNA and CDR2 is YNFKEQ in the germline V gene. The CDR3 contains 14 residues. V lost 0 bases and J lost 3, with 9 bases in between. The CDR3 loop reads CASSQDEKSYEQYF. The DNA for the CDR3 is TGTGCCAGCAGCCAAGATGAGAAAAGCTACGAGCAGTACTTC.

The V call is TRBV18, the J call TRBJ2-7; 10 bases agree with TRBD1. The V segment lost 3 bases and the J segment 3 bases; nucleotides outside the gene matches: 14. Germline-derived CDR1 and CDR2 are KGHSH and LQKENI. This CDR3 contains 18 residues. CDR3 nucleotides: TGTGCCAGCTCACCTCTCTCAACGGACAGGGGGAATTTCTACGAGCAGTACTTC. Its protein is CASSPLSTDRGNFYEQYF.

The V and J genes are TRBV6-1 and TRBJ2-7; 9 nucleotides align to TRBD1. The CDR3 is 13 amino acids. The V and J ends lost 3 bases and 5 bases, in that order; junction bases with no gene match: 2. Germline-derived CDR1 and CDR2 are MNHNS and SASEGT. CDR3 bases: TGTGCCAGCAGTGAGGACAGGGGTAACGAGCAGTACTTC. Translating it yields CASSEDRGNEQYF.

The rearrangement uses TRBV7-3 and TRBJ2-1, with 11 nucleotides matching TRBD2. The CDR3 is 15 residues long. The V segment lost 5 bases and the J segment 9 bases; nucleotides outside the gene matches: 9. Germline V gene data show CDR1 as SGHTA and CDR2 as FQGTGA. The CDR3, as DNA: TGTGCCAGCAGCCCAATAGCGGGGGGGCAGGGTGAGCAGTTCTTC. Encoded protein: CASSPIAGGQGEQFF. Looking up the rest from reference TRBV7-3 and TRBJ2-1 gives the full variable domain: GAGVSQTPSNKVTEKGKYVELRCDPISGHTALYWYRQSLGQGPEFLIYFQGTGAADDSGLPNDRFFAVRPEGSVSTLKIQRTERGDSAVYLCASSPIAGGQGEQFFGPGTRLTVL.

Ten or more counts support this clone. This sequence joins TRBV7-2 and TRBJ1-1; 8 bases line up with TRBD1. Germline CDR1 is SGHTA and CDR2 is FQGNSA. The CDR3 extends over 15 amino acids. V gave up 5 bases and J gave up 8 bases; unmatched junction bases: 13. The CDR3, as DNA: TGTGCCAGCAGCCAGGACAGGGCATTTCATTCCGAAGCTTTCTTT. Translated, it gives CASSQDRAFHSEAFF.

The chain is built from TRBV6-2 or TRBV6-3 and TRBJ2-1; no reliable D call. V shed 2 bases and J shed 9 bases, with 23 bases lying between them. Germline V gene sequence: CDR1 MNHEY, CDR2 SVGEGT. The CDR3 has 17 amino acids. The CDR3 reads CASSYNQKTPGDPEQFF. In nucleotides, the CDR3 is TGTGCCAGCAGTTACAATCAGAAGACCCCTGGAGATCCTGAGCAGTTCTTC.

The CDR3 DNA is TGCGCCAGCAGCTTACAGGGTCTGGACAACACTGAAGCTTTCTTT. Protein sequence: CASSLQGLDNTEAFF. This chain links TRBV5-1 with TRBJ1-1, with D maybe TRBD1 (6 bases). Looked up from germline, CDR1 is SGHRS and CDR2 is YFSETQ. The V gene lost 2 bases and the J gene lost 2 bases, with 13 bases spanning the gap. The CDR3 has 15 residues.

The chain employs TRBV27 and TRBJ2-5, with a weak D call TRBD2 (5 bases). V lost 6 bases to trimming and J lost 3 bases, with 11 bases between them. The CDR3 consists of 13 residues. Germline V gene data show CDR1 as MNHEY and CDR2 as SMNVEV (reference sequence). CDR3 nucleotide sequence: TGTGCCAGCAGCAACCGGGGAGAAGAGACCCAGTACTTC. Protein sequence: CASSNRGEETQYF.

This clone was recorded once. The rearrangement uses TRBV7-9 and TRBJ1-3; no clear D gene. V was shortened by 1 base and J by 4 bases, with 11 bases between the two germline ends. The germline CDR1 and CDR2 sequences are SEHNR and FQNEAQ (reference sequence). The CDR3 is made up of 15 amino acids. CDR3 protein: CASSLESTSGNTIYF. The CDR3 nucleotides are TGTGCCAGCAGCTTAGAATCAACATCCGGAAACACCATATATTTT.

This clone has only one observation. V is TRBV4-2 and J is TRBJ1-2; 8 bases fit TRBD1. Trimming took 4 bases from V and 2 from J; bases not matched to a gene: 6. The length of the CDR3 is 15 residues. From germline, CDR1 is LGHNA and CDR2 YNFKEQ. The CDR3 DNA reads TGTGCCAGCAGCCCCGGACAGGGAAAAAACTATGGCTACACCTTC. It translates to CASSPGQGKNYGYTF.

The rearrangement uses TRBV28 and TRBJ1-6; 7 nucleotides line up with TRBD1. Germline V gives CDR1 MDHEN, CDR2 SYDVKM. The J segment lost 8 bases and the V segment lost 5 bases, leaving 18 bases of the junction unmatched. This CDR3 contains 18 residues. The CDR3 protein is CASSPTHLAARGDSPLHF. DNA of the CDR3: TGTGCCAGCAGTCCGACTCACCTGGCCGCCAGGGGGGATTCACCCCTCCACTTT.

This clone was counted only a few times. The chain carries TRBV4-2 and TRBJ1-1; TRBD1 matches 7 bases. V shed 5 bases and J 1 base; nucleotides not matched to a gene: 10. The CDR3 runs to 16 residues. The germline CDR1 and CDR2 sequences are LGHNA and YNFKEQ. For the CDR3, the DNA is TGTGCCAGCAGCTGGGGATCGGCAGGGGGGAACACTGAAGCTTTCTTT. Translation gives CASSWGSAGGNTEAFF.